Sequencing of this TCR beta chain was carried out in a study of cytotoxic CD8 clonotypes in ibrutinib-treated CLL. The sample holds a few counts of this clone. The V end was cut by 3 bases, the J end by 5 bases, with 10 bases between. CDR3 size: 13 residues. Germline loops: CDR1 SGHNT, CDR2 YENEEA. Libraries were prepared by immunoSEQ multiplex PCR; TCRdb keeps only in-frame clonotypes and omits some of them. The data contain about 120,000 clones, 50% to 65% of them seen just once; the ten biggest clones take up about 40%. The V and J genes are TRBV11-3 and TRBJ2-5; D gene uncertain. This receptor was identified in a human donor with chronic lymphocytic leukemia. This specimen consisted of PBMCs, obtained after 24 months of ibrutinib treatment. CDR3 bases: TGTGCCAGCAGCTTGGGCGTCACGGAGACCCAGTACTTC. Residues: CASSLGVTETQYF. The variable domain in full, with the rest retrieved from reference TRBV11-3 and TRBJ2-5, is EAGVVQSPRYKIIEKKQPVAFWCNPISGHNTLYWYLQNLGQGPELLIRYENEEAVDDSQLPKDRFSAERLKGVDSTLKIQPAELGDSAVYLCASSLGVTETQYFGPGTRLLVL.